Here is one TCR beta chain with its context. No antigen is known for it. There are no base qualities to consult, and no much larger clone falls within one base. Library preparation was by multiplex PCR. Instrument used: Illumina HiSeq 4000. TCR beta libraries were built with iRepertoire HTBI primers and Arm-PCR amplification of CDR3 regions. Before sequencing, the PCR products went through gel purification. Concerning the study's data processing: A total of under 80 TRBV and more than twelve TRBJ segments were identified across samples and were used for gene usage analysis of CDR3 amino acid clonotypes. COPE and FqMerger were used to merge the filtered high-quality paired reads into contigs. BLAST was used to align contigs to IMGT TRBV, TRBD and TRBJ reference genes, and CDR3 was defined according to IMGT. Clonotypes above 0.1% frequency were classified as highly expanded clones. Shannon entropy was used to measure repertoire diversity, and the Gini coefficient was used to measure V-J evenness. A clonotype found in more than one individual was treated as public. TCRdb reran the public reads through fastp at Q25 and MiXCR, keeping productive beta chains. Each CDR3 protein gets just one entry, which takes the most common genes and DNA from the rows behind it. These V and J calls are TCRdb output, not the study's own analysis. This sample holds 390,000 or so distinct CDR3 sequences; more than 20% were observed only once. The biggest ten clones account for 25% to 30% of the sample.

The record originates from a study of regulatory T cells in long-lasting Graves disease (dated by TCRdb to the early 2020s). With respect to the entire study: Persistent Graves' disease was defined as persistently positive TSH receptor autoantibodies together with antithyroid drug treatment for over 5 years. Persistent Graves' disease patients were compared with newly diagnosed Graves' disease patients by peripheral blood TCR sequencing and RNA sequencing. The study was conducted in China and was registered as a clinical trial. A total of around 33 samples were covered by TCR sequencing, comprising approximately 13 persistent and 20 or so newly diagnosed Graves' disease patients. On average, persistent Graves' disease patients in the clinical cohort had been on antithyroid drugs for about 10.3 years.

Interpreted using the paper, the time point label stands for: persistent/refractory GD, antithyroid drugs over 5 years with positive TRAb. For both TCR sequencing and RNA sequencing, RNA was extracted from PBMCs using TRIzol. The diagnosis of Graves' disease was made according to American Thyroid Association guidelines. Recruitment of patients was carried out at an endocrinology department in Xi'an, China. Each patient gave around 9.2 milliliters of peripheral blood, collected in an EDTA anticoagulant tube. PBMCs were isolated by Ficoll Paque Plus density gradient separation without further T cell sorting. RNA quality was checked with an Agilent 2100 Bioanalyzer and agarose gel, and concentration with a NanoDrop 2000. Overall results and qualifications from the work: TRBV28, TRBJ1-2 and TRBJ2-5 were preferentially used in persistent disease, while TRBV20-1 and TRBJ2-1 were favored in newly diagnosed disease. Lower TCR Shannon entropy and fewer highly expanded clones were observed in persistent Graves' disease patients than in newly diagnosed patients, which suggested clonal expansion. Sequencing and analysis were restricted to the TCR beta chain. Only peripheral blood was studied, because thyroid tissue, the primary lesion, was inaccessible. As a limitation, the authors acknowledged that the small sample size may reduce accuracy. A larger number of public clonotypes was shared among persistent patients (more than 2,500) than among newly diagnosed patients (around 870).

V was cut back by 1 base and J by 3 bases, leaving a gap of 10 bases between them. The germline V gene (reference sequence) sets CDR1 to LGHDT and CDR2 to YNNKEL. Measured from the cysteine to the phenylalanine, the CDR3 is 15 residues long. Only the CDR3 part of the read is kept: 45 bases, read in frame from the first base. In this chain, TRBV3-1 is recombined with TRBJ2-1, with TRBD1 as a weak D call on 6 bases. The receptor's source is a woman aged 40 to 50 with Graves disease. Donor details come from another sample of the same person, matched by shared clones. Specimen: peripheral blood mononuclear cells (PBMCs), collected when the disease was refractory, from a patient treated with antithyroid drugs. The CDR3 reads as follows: CASSQGQAHYNEQFF. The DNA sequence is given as TGTGCCAGCAGCCAAGGACAGGCTCACTACAATGAGCAGTTCTTC.